One and the same sample provided the 27 T cell receptor beta chains below, sequenced in a study of blood T cells in healthy people across ages. PCR was performed a second time for about 7 to 11 cycles using a sample-barcoded 5' primer and a J-beta primer mix. TCRdb fed the 5' RACE reads into MiXCR, producing one record per CDR3 protein. The sample consists of about 730,000 distinct CDR3 sequences, about 42% of them appearing once. What was sequenced was blood. Every receptor here comes from a woman aged 60-70 years in good health.

Comment on this clonotype: One end of the junction does not line up with germline, which may come from a read error. The rearrangement links TRBV5-1 to TRBJ1-1; maybe TRBD1 (5 bases). CDR1 and CDR2 from the germline V gene are SGHRS and YFSETQ. This CDR3 has 14 residues. CDR3 residues: CASGLDSFSTEAFF. CDR3 bases: TGCGCCAGCGGCTTAGACAGTTTCTCCACTGAAGCTTTCTTT.

In this sample, this clonotype turned up once. The rearrangement joins TRBV20-1 to TRBJ2-1; possible D gene TRBD2, 7 bases. The germline V and J ends were trimmed by 2 bases and 8 bases, with 19 bases remaining between them. Germline V gives CDR1 DFQATT, CDR2 SNEGSKA (reference sequence). This CDR3 comprises 15 residues. In nucleotides, the CDR3 is TGCAGTGCTAGACCACAGACAGGACTAGTCTATGAGCAGTTCTTC. Translation: CSARPQTGLVYEQFF.

The table lists this clonotype with a few counts. The chain uses TRBV14 and TRBJ2-7; D is possibly TRBD1 (6 bases). The V end was cut by 0 bases, the J end by 3 bases, with 12 bases between. Looked up from germline, CDR1 is SGHDN and CDR2 is FVKESK. The CDR3 length is 15 residues. The DNA of the CDR3 is TGTGCCAGCAGCCAAGATCATGGACAGTACTACGAGCAGTACTTC. It specifies CASSQDHGQYYEQYF.

The rearrangement uses TRBV7-2 and TRBJ2-2; D possibly uses TRBD1 or TRBD2 (5 bases each). The CDR3 loop spans 17 amino acids. Germline CDR1 is SGHTA and CDR2 is FQGNSA. The germline V and J ends were trimmed by 1 base and 3 bases, with 15 bases remaining between them. In DNA, the CDR3 is TGTGCCAGCAGCTTAGTTGCTGGGACGGGGTACACCGGGGAGCTGTTTTTT. Protein sequence: CASSLVAGTGYTGELFF.

The chain links TRBV7-6 to TRBJ2-3; 7 nucleotides line up with TRBD1. V trimming: 6 bases; J trimming: 1 base; junction bases outside the gene matches: 10. There are 16 residues in the CDR3. Germline V gene lookup returns CDR1 SGHVS and CDR2 FNYEAQ. CDR3 loop: CASSQSLGQRTDTQYF. In DNA form, the CDR3 reads TGTGCCAGCAGTCAAAGCTTGGGACAGCGCACAGATACGCAGTATTTT.

The V gene is TRBV30, the J gene TRBJ2-3; 11 bases map to TRBD2. V was clipped by 2 bases and J by 3 bases; unmatched bases: 13. The CDR3 runs 18 residues. The germline gives CDR1 GTSNPN, CDR2 SVGIG (reference sequence). As DNA, the CDR3 is TGTGCCTGGAGTTCCTCGACTAGCGGGATTTCTGGGACAGATACGCAGTATTTT. Translating gives CAWSSSTSGISGTDTQYF.

The chain couples TRBV6-1 to TRBJ2-3; D remains unclear. CDR3 size: 14 residues. V was pared by 11 bases and J by 2 bases, with 17 bases between. Germline assignment: CDR1 MNHNS and CDR2 SASEGT. The CDR3 region has the DNA TGTGCCTCCCTTATCGGCGGAAACACAGATACGCAGTATTTT. This sequence encodes CASLIGGNTDTQYF.

This clonotype has ten or more counts. The J gene is TRBJ2-3, the V gene TRBV4-3, with 11 bases aligning to TRBD2. After removal of 1 base from V and 3 bases from J, the junction contained 3 bases not matched to a gene. From germline, CDR1 is LGHNA and CDR2 YSLEER. This CDR3 region has 16 residues. The chain's CDR3 is CASSQVLAGGTDTQYF. The CDR3 DNA follows: TGCGCCAGCAGCCAAGTTCTAGCGGGAGGTACAGATACGCAGTATTTT.

This clonotype was recorded a few times. The CDR3 DNA follows: TGCAGCGTTGTTCCAGGGTTTGGACAGCCCCAGCATTTT. It yields the protein CSVVPGFGQPQHF. The genes are TRBV29-1 and TRBJ1-5; possibly TRBD1 for D (5 bases). CDR1 is SQVTM and CDR2 is ANQGSEA in the germline V gene. The V end lost 4 bases, the J end lost 7 bases, and 14 bases lay between the germline ends. This CDR3 region has 13 residues.

The chain links TRBV12-5 to TRBJ1-2, with 7 nucleotides matching TRBD1. Trimming at V came to 2 bases and at J to 11 bases, leaving 8 bases not matched to a gene. Per the germline V gene, CDR1 is LGHNT and CDR2 is FRNRAP. This CDR3 is built from 13 residues. In DNA, the CDR3 is TGTGCTAGTGGTTTGTCACAGACAGGGAAATACACCTTC. It translates to CASGLSQTGKYTF.

This clonotype was counted a single time. The rearrangement joins TRBV20-1 to TRBJ2-5, with 8 nucleotides matching TRBD2. With V trimmed by 4 bases and J by 1 base, 5 bases remained unmatched. CDR1 and CDR2 from the germline V gene are DFQATT and SNEGSKA (reference sequence). The CDR3 loop spans 14 amino acids. The CDR3 DNA reads as TGCAGTGCTACCGGGGGGGGTCCCCAAGAGACCCAGTACTTC. This codes for CSATGGGPQETQYF.

This clonotype turned up a few times. V and J are TRBV5-6 and TRBJ2-1, with 7 bases matching TRBD2. Germline CDR1 is SGHDT and CDR2 is YYEEEE. This CDR3 comprises 13 residues. V lost 6 bases, J lost 9 bases, and 9 bases stayed unmatched. CDR3 region: CASTGTMGLEQFF. The CDR3 DNA sequence: TGTGCCAGCACCGGGACTATGGGGCTTGAGCAGTTCTTC.

CDR3 region: CASSLAHSSYEQYF. The CDR3 DNA sequence: TGTGCCAGCAGTTTAGCGCACAGCTCCTACGAGCAGTACTTC. The chain uses TRBV12-3 or TRBV12-4 and TRBJ2-7; D is uncertain. V lost 0 bases to trimming and J lost 0 bases, with 6 bases between them. The CDR3 is made up of 14 amino acids.

The chain recombines TRBV28 with TRBJ1-6; D call uncertain. The CDR3 spans 12 residues. CDR1 is MDHEN, CDR2 SYDVKM, per germline. Trimming took 6 bases from V and 5 from J, leaving 5 bases between them. This CDR3 is CASSVDNSPLHF. Written as DNA, the CDR3 is TGTGCCAGCAGCGTGGATAATTCACCCCTCCACTTT. Using reference TRBV28 and TRBJ1-6 for the parts outside the CDR3, the full variable domain is DVKVTQSSRYLVKRTGEKVFLECVQDMDHENMFWYRQDPGLGLRLIYFSYDVKMKEKGDIPEGYSVSREKKERFSLILESASTNQTSMYLCASSVDNSPLHFGNGTRLTVT.

On this clonotype: The germline gene is not matched at one end of the junction; a read error may be the cause. The chain carries TRBV28 and TRBJ2-7; possibly TRBD1 for D (5 bases). The J call is uncertain, as TRBJ2-4 better fits the DNA end. From germline, CDR1 is MDHEN and CDR2 SYDVKM. This CDR3 is 15 amino acids long. DNA of the CDR3: TGTACCAGCAGTTCACCGCAGGGCTCGTCGGACATTCAGTACTTC. Protein product: CTSSSPQGSSDIQYF.

About this clonotype: One base away lies a much larger clone, so this may be a sequencing read error. The chain joins TRBV5-1 to TRBJ2-1; 16 nucleotides align to TRBD2. Germline V gene sequence: CDR1 SGHRS, CDR2 YFSETQ. The CDR3 consists of 16 residues. V lost 6 bases, J lost 6 bases, and 6 bases stayed unmatched. In DNA, the CDR3 is TGCGCCAGCATCGGGACTAGCGGGAGGGTCGTCAATGAGCAGTTCTTC. Amino acid sequence: CASIGTSGRVVNEQFF.

The chain couples TRBV20-1 to TRBJ2-3; 8 bases match TRBD2. Unmatched junction bases numbered 13, after V lost 5 bases and J lost 0 bases. From germline, CDR1 is DFQATT and CDR2 SNEGSKA (reference sequence). The CDR3 has 17 amino acids. The chain's CDR3 is CSAPLMGRGASTDTQYF. The CDR3 region has the DNA TGCAGTGCTCCCCTGATGGGGCGGGGGGCTAGCACAGATACGCAGTATTTT.

About this clonotype: A read error may account for a junction end that differs from germline. This chain joins TRBV7-3 and TRBJ2-7; D call uncertain. The CDR3 contains 16 residues. The germline V gene encodes CDR1 SGHTA and CDR2 FQGTGA. The CDR3 here is CASSSPGYHTPNEQYF. The CDR3 coding sequence is TGCGCCAGCAGCTCTCCGGGCTACCATACGCCGAACGAGCAGTACTTC.

The genes are TRBV25-1 and TRBJ2-7; D not resolved. V lost 4 bases and J lost 1, with 11 bases in between. The CDR3 covers 14 residues. CDR1 is MGHDK and CDR2 is SYGVNS in the germline V gene. CDR3 nucleotides: TGTGCCAGCAGTGGCCAAGGAGAGTCCTACGAGCAGTACTTC. Translation gives CASSGQGESYEQYF.

The genes are TRBV7-2 and TRBJ2-3; perhaps TRBD1 as D (6 bases). Trimming pared 6 bases from V and 6 bases from J, leaving 16 bases between. Germline V gives CDR1 SGHTA, CDR2 FQGNSA. The CDR3 contains 14 residues. This CDR3 reads CASRTAGAGDTQYF. DNA of the CDR3: TGTGCCAGCAGGACGGCAGGGGCTGGGGATACGCAGTATTTT. The entire variable domain, with the rest obtained from reference TRBV7-2 and TRBJ2-3, is as follows: GAGVSQSPSNKVTEKGKDVELRCDPISGHTALYWYRQSLGQGLEFLIYFQGNSAPDKSGLPSDRFSAERTGGSVSTLTIQRTQQEDSAVYLCASRTAGAGDTQYFGPGTRLTVL.

The rearrangement joins TRBV7-2 to TRBJ2-3; 7 bases agree with TRBD2. This CDR3 has 16 amino acids. Trimming at V came to 1 base and at J to 1 base, leaving 5 bases not matched to a gene. The germline CDR1 and CDR2 sequences are SGHTA and FQGNSA. The CDR3 DNA reads as TGTGCCAGCAGCTTAGGTCCTAGCGGTGGCACAGATACGCAGTATTTT. Its translation: CASSLGPSGGTDTQYF.

This chain links TRBV29-1 with TRBJ2-5; no firm D call. CDR1 SQVTM and CDR2 ANQGSEA come from the germline V gene. Between the trimmed V and J ends, which lost 6 bases and 1 base, there was a span of 3 bases. This CDR3 is 10 amino acids long. CDR3 DNA sequence: TGCAGCGTGCGCCAAGAGACCCAGTACTTC. Its translation is CSVRQETQYF.

The J gene is TRBJ2-7, the V gene TRBV7-8; D remains ambiguous. Per the germline V gene, CDR1 is SGHVS and CDR2 is FQNEAQ. Trimming stripped 0 bases from V and 3 bases from J, with 6 bases between. This CDR3 spans 13 amino acids. The CDR3 sequence: CASSLAHNYEQYF. DNA for the CDR3: TGTGCCAGCAGCTTAGCGCACAACTACGAGCAGTACTTC.

The gene calls are TRBV12-3 or TRBV12-4 and TRBJ1-5; D is perhaps TRBD1 (5 bases). The CDR3 totals 14 residues. V dropped 6 bases and J dropped 3 bases, with 12 bases sitting between them. CDR3 bases: TGTGCCAGCAGGGCAGGGTCCGCCAATCAGCCCCAGCATTTT. Its translation is CASRAGSANQPQHF.

The table lists this clonotype with a few counts. The chain employs TRBV7-9 and TRBJ1-2; a possible D gene is TRBD1 (5 bases). The germline V gene encodes CDR1 SEHNR and CDR2 FQNEAQ (reference sequence). The CDR3 consists of 12 residues. The V gene lost 5 bases and the J gene lost 9 bases, with 13 bases spanning the gap. Here the CDR3 DNA reads TGTGCCAGCAGCCTGACAGACGGTCGCTACACCTTC. It yields the protein CASSLTDGRYTF.

J is TRBJ1-1 and V is TRBV2; maybe TRBD1 (5 bases). V lost 5 bases to trimming and J lost 0 bases, with 16 bases between them. Germline assignment: CDR1 SNHLY and CDR2 FYNNEI. The CDR3 runs to 16 residues. DNA of the CDR3: TGTGCCAGCAGTAATAGAAGGGGCGACATGAACACTGAAGCTTTCTTT. The encoded protein is CASSNRRGDMNTEAFF.

The chain joins TRBV5-1 to TRBJ2-1; no firm D call. The CDR3 is 13 residues long. Trimming stripped 4 bases from V and 5 bases from J, with 10 bases between. Germline V CDR1 and CDR2: SGHRS, YFSETQ. The CDR3 DNA is TGCGCCAGCAGCCCGCTACCAGACAATGAGCAGTTCTTC. It translates to CASSPLPDNEQFF.